Presented here are 32 T cell receptor beta chains from one specimen sequenced in a study of blood T cell repertoires in COVID-19. Some clones are missing from TCRdb's copy, which holds only in-frame ones; the method was immunoSEQ multiplex PCR. The repertoire has 200,000 to 300,000 clones, around 80% of them found once; the top ten carry 4.2%. Sequences were obtained from peripheral blood. These receptor sequences come from a man aged 55 to 70 with acute or convalescent COVID-19.

The chain combines TRBV19 with TRBJ1-2, with TRBD1 matching over 9 bases. The CDR3 contains 15 residues. CDR1 LNHDA and CDR2 SQIVND come from the germline V gene (reference sequence). V shed 4 bases and J 5 bases; nucleotides not matched to a gene: 8. The CDR3 bases are TGTGCCAGTAGTACCACCGGGACAGGGTCATATGGCTACACCTTC. Translation gives CASSTTGTGSYGYTF. Using reference TRBV19 and TRBJ1-2 for the parts outside the CDR3, the full variable domain is DGGITQSPKYLFRKEGQNVTLSCEQNLNHDAMYWYRQDPGQGLRLIYYSQIVNDFQKGDIAEGYSVSREKKESFPLTVTSAQKNPTAFYLCASSTTGTGSYGYTFGSGTRLTVV.

The rearrangement uses TRBV2 and TRBJ1-5; TRBD1 aligns across 8 bases. This CDR3 is 12 amino acids long. The J segment lost 11 bases and the V segment lost 8 bases, leaving 8 bases of the junction unmatched. In germline, CDR1 is SNHLY, CDR2 FYNNEI. The CDR3 spells CASRQGARAQHF. In DNA, the CDR3 is TGTGCCAGCCGTCAGGGGGCAAGGGCCCAGCATTTT.

This chain uses TRBV19 with TRBJ1-1; 7 bases are a match to TRBD1. The CDR3 runs 14 residues. V was pared by 8 bases and J by 1 base, with 7 bases of the junction left unmatched. Germline CDR1 is LNHDA and CDR2 is SQIVND (reference sequence). The CDR3 here is CASRTTGSNTEAFF. CDR3 DNA sequence: TGTGCCAGTCGTACGACAGGGTCGAACACTGAAGCTTTCTTT.

This chain connects TRBV7-9 to TRBJ2-4; 7 bases match TRBD1. There are 17 residues in the CDR3. V lost 1 base, J lost 0 bases, and 6 bases stayed unmatched. CDR1 and CDR2 (germline): SEHNR, FQNEAQ (reference sequence). The CDR3 sequence is CASSLVGRGIAKNIQYF. The DNA for the CDR3 is TGTGCCAGCAGCTTAGTGGGCAGGGGGATAGCCAAAAACATTCAGTACTTC.

The rearrangement uses TRBV18 and TRBJ1-2; weak D call: TRBD1 (5 bases). CDR3 length: 16 amino acids. Germline V gene lookup returns CDR1 KGHSH and CDR2 LQKENI. V was shortened by 0 bases and J by 4 bases, with 15 bases between the two germline ends. The CDR3 loop is CASSPPTRARSYGYTF. The CDR3 DNA reads as TGTGCCAGCTCACCACCTACCAGGGCGAGGAGCTATGGCTACACCTTC.

The genes are TRBV7-9 and TRBJ2-5; TRBD1 might be the D (5 bases). The CDR3 loop spans 13 amino acids. Germline loops: CDR1 SEHNR, CDR2 FQNEAQ (reference sequence). The V gene lost 3 bases and the J gene lost 7 bases, with 12 bases spanning the gap. CDR3 in amino acids: CASSFQGVGTQYF. The CDR3 bases are TGTGCCAGCAGCTTCCAGGGTGTCGGGACCCAGTACTTC.

V is TRBV4-2 and J is TRBJ2-3; D perhaps matches TRBD1 (6 bases). V was trimmed by 4 bases and J by 0 bases, leaving 14 bases between them. Looked up from germline, CDR1 is LGHNA and CDR2 is YNFKEQ. This CDR3 is built from 16 residues. In DNA, the CDR3 is TGTGCCAGCAGCCCCAACGTGGGACATAGCACAGATACGCAGTATTTT. It yields the protein CASSPNVGHSTDTQYF.

The J gene is TRBJ1-4, the V gene TRBV6-5, with TRBD1 matching 9 bases. Trimming took 2 bases from V and 4 from J; bases not matched to a gene: 2. This CDR3 contains 15 residues. In germline, CDR1 is MNHEY, CDR2 SVGAGI. The CDR3 protein is CASSYTDRGNEKLFF. The CDR3 DNA follows: TGTGCCAGCAGTTACACGGACAGGGGTAATGAAAAACTGTTTTTT.

The rearrangement uses TRBV24-1 and TRBJ2-3; TRBD1 matches at 8 bases. The V segment lost 5 bases and the J segment 3 bases; nucleotides outside the gene matches: 12. From germline, CDR1 is KGHDR and CDR2 SFDVKD. The CDR3 consists of 17 residues. CDR3 residues: CATSGQEGQGKTDTQYF. The CDR3, as DNA: TGTGCCACCAGTGGCCAGGAAGGACAGGGTAAGACAGATACGCAGTATTTT.

The chain recombines TRBV27 with TRBJ2-2, with 10 bases aligning to TRBD2. V gave up 6 bases and J gave up 6 bases; unmatched junction bases: 4. CDR3 size: 14 residues. The V gene's germline CDR1 is MNHEY and CDR2 SMNVEV (reference sequence). In DNA, the CDR3 is TGTGCCAGCAGGCTCGGGACTAGCGCCGGGGAGCTGTTTTTT. Its protein is CASRLGTSAGELFF.

The rearrangement joins TRBV3-1 (or the pseudogene TRBV3-2) to TRBJ2-4; 15 bases agree with TRBD2. This CDR3 is 19 amino acids long. Germline V CDR1 and CDR2: LGHDT, YNNKEL (reference sequence). With V trimmed by 4 bases and J by 1 base, 8 bases remained unmatched. The CDR3, as DNA: TGTGCCAGCAGCCGCGAGATCGGGACTAGCGGGGGGGCCAAAAACATTCAGTACTTC. Translated, it gives CASSREIGTSGGAKNIQYF.

The CDR3 nucleotides read TGCGCCAGCAGCACAGGGACAGGGTGGGGCACTGAAGCTTTCTTT. As protein: CASSTGTGWGTEAFF. The V gene is TRBV5-1, the J gene TRBJ1-1; 9 nucleotides line up with TRBD1. Losses at the gene ends were 4 bases for V and 4 bases for J; bases not matched to a gene: 8. The CDR3 consists of 15 residues. Germline CDR1 and CDR2: SGHRS and YFSETQ.

The chain links TRBV7-9 to TRBJ2-6, with TRBD1 identical over 7 bases. Trimming cost V 5 bases and J 0 bases; bases outside gene matches: 4. CDR3 length equals 16 residues. Per germline, CDR1 SEHNR and CDR2 FQNEAQ (reference sequence). This CDR3 reads CASSRGQSSGANVLTF. For the CDR3, the DNA is TGTGCCAGCAGCCGGGGACAGTCCTCTGGGGCCAACGTCCTGACTTTC.

V gene TRBV6-6 combines with J gene TRBJ2-3, with 10 nucleotides matching TRBD2. The germline CDR1 and CDR2 sequences are MNHNY and SVGAGI (reference sequence). The junction had 3 bases not matched to a gene; V was cut back by 0 bases and J by 6 bases. This CDR3 contains 15 residues. As DNA, the CDR3 is TGTGCCAGCAGTTACTCTAGCGGGGGGCTGGATACGCAGTATTTT. It codes for CASSYSSGGLDTQYF.

The chain uses TRBV7-6 and TRBJ1-2, with D unclear. V was trimmed by 10 bases and J by 2 bases, leaving 8 bases between them. This CDR3 comprises 11 residues. Germline CDR1 reads SGHVS; CDR2 reads FNYEAQ. The CDR3 DNA sequence: TGTGCCACCAGACAAAACTATGGCTACACCTTC. Translating it yields CATRQNYGYTF.

The chain employs TRBV27 and TRBJ2-7; TRBD2 aligns across 9 bases. With 4 bases clipped from V and 0 bases from J, the junction kept 13 bases outside the gene matches. This CDR3 has 18 residues. The germline gives CDR1 MNHEY, CDR2 SMNVEV (reference sequence). CDR3 sequence (DNA): TGTGCCAGCAGTTACCTCTTAAGCGGGAGGTCACCCTCCTACGAGCAGTACTTC. Protein: CASSYLLSGRSPSYEQYF.

The chain uses TRBV20-1 and TRBJ1-1, with D tentatively TRBD1 (5 bases). CDR1 and CDR2 (germline): DFQATT, SNEGSKA (reference sequence). V lost 3 bases to trimming and J lost 4 bases, with 9 bases between them. The CDR3 sequence is 12 residues long. This CDR3 reads CSASFRVTEAFF. DNA for the CDR3: TGCAGTGCTAGTTTCAGGGTCACTGAAGCTTTCTTT.

CDR3 coding DNA: TGTGCCAGCAGCCCGAGGACAGGGTCTAATGAAAAACTGTTTTTT. This sequence encodes CASSPRTGSNEKLFF. The chain uses TRBV9 and TRBJ1-4, with TRBD1 matching 8 bases. There are 15 residues in the CDR3. Germline values: CDR1 SGDLS, CDR2 YYNGEE. V dropped 4 bases and J dropped 3; count of bases not matched to a gene: 5.

This chain uses TRBV2 with TRBJ2-1, with TRBD2 matching over 15 bases. The trim removed 7 bases at V and 9 bases at J, leaving 4 bases unmatched. This CDR3 is built from 14 residues. Germline assignment: CDR1 SNHLY and CDR2 FYNNEI. The CDR3 DNA reads TGTGCCAGCACGGGACTAGCGGGAGGAGGTGAGCAGTTCTTC. Encoded protein: CASTGLAGGGEQFF.

This clone has at least ten counts. The V call is TRBV5-4, the J call TRBJ2-2, with TRBD2 matching over 11 bases. V shed 3 bases, J shed 6 bases, and the junction held 7 bases outside the gene matches. There are 16 residues in the CDR3. Germline lookup yields CDR1 SGHNT and CDR2 YYREEE (reference sequence). In DNA, the CDR3 is TGTGCCAGCAGCTCGCAGACTAGCGGGAATCCCGGGGAGCTGTTTTTT. Protein sequence: CASSSQTSGNPGELFF.

The chain uses TRBV9 and TRBJ2-3; 8 bases match TRBD2. The trim removed 0 bases at V and 0 bases at J, leaving 3 bases unmatched. CDR3 length: 16 residues. Germline lookup yields CDR1 SGDLS and CDR2 YYNGEE. The CDR3 region is CASSVDSGASTDTQYF. CDR3 DNA: TGTGCCAGCAGCGTAGATAGCGGGGCTAGCACAGATACGCAGTATTTT.

The V and J genes are TRBV28 and TRBJ1-5, with a possible D match to TRBD1 (6 bases). Germline CDR1 is MDHEN and CDR2 is SYDVKM. V lost 7 bases to trimming and J lost 3 bases, with 16 bases between them. The CDR3 contains 15 residues. The CDR3 reads CASTEGGLINQPQHF. The CDR3 coding sequence is TGTGCCAGCACCGAGGGGGGGTTAATCAATCAGCCCCAGCATTTT.

The rearrangement joins TRBV4-3 to TRBJ2-1; TRBD2 matches at 8 bases. The CDR3 has 14 amino acids. Unmatched junction bases numbered 4, after V lost 3 bases and J lost 6 bases. Per the germline V gene, CDR1 is LGHNA and CDR2 is YSLEER. The CDR3 bases are TGCGCCAGCAGCCAGGCTAGCGGGCCCAATGAGCAGTTCTTC. Translated: CASSQASGPNEQFF.

The CDR3 DNA reads TGTGCCAGCAGTACGGGAGAGATCGGGGAGCTGTTTTTT. Translating gives CASSTGEIGELFF. The J gene is TRBJ2-2, the V gene TRBV2; TRBD2 might be the D (6 bases). This CDR3 spans 13 amino acids. From germline, CDR1 is SNHLY and CDR2 FYNNEI. The ends were cut back, 5 bases at V and 7 bases at J, with 11 bases in the middle.

V usage is TRBV27 and J usage is TRBJ1-1, with TRBD1 as a possible D gene (6 bases). CDR1 is MNHEY and CDR2 is SMNVEV in the germline V gene (reference sequence). This CDR3 has 16 residues. V shed 1 base and J shed 0 bases, with 12 bases lying between them. The CDR3 DNA is TGTGCCAGCAGTTTATACAGGGATAAGATGAACACTGAAGCTTTCTTT. Translating it yields CASSLYRDKMNTEAFF.

This clone was seen once. This chain connects TRBV29-1 to TRBJ1-1; 10 nucleotides agree with TRBD1. The CDR3 consists of 12 residues. Trimming cost V 6 bases and J 6 bases; bases outside gene matches: 4. Germline values: CDR1 SQVTM, CDR2 ANQGSEA. Here the CDR3 reads CSVTGTGAEAFF. The CDR3 nucleotides are TGCAGCGTGACCGGGACAGGGGCTGAAGCTTTCTTT.

The J gene is TRBJ2-7, the V gene TRBV27, with D tentatively TRBD2 (5 bases). V lost 8 bases and J 4 bases, leaving 12 bases between the germline ends. The CDR3 is made up of 12 amino acids. Per the germline V gene, CDR1 is MNHEY and CDR2 is SMNVEV (reference sequence). Written as DNA, the CDR3 is TGTGCCAGCTGGAGGCCCATTTACGAGCAGTACTTC. It codes for CASWRPIYEQYF.

The genes are TRBV5-1 and TRBJ2-5; TRBD2 aligns across 7 bases. Germline V lookup: CDR1 SGHRS, CDR2 YFSETQ. The CDR3 covers 12 residues. Losses at the gene ends were 7 bases for V and 2 bases for J; bases not matched to a gene: 2. CDR3 protein: CASGEGQETQYF. The CDR3 coding sequence is TGCGCCAGCGGGGAGGGTCAAGAGACCCAGTACTTC. Variable domain in full (rest from reference TRBV5-1 and TRBJ2-5): KAGVTQTPRYLIKTRGQQVTLSCSPISGHRSVSWYQQTPGQGLQFLFEYFSETQRNKGNFPGRFSGRQFSNSRSEMNVSTLELGDSALYLCASGEGQETQYFGPGTRLLVL.

This clone was seen a single time. CDR3 bases: TGCAGCGTAAAACAGGGGAAAGAGGAGACCCAGTACTTC. It specifies CSVKQGKEETQYF. V is TRBV29-1 and J is TRBJ2-5; TRBD1 matches at 7 bases. The CDR3 covers 13 residues. Losses at the gene ends were 6 bases for V and 5 bases for J; bases not matched to a gene: 9. In germline, CDR1 is SQVTM, CDR2 ANQGSEA.

The rearrangement links TRBV19 to TRBJ1-3; D remains unclear. The CDR3 consists of 16 residues. V lost 7 bases to trimming and J lost 0 bases, with 16 bases between them. CDR1 LNHDA and CDR2 SQIVND come from the germline V gene (reference sequence). CDR3 in amino acids: CASTYGRLNSGNTIYF. The DNA for the CDR3 is TGTGCCAGTACGTATGGCAGGCTAAACTCTGGAAACACCATATATTTT.

The V gene is TRBV18, the J gene TRBJ1-1, with 9 positions matching TRBD1. The V segment lost 3 bases and the J segment 3 bases; nucleotides outside the gene matches: 17. CDR1 is KGHSH and CDR2 is LQKENI in the germline V gene. This CDR3 has 19 residues. The CDR3 DNA is TGTGCCAGCTCACCTTTACTAGAACTCCGGGACAGGGTGGACACTGAAGCTTTCTTT. This encodes CASSPLLELRDRVDTEAFF.

The chain carries TRBV3-1 (or the pseudogene TRBV3-2) and TRBJ2-5; 8 bases agree with TRBD2. Germline trimming cut 5 bases from V and 9 bases from J; bases unmatched to any gene: 14. The CDR3 sequence is 15 residues long. CDR1 LGHDT and CDR2 YNNKEL come from the germline V gene (reference sequence). The CDR3 spells CASSDVQRGMRAQYF. The CDR3 DNA follows: TGTGCCAGCAGCGATGTCCAGCGGGGGATGCGGGCCCAGTACTTC.